This T cell receptor beta chain stems from a study of T cell responses to AZD1222 COVID-19 vaccine. Study outcomes and limitations: The study found vaccine-associated CD4 TCRs spanning spike, dominant at 160-218 and 743-854. Most donors were white British, females outnumbered males, and clonal diversity was possibly underestimated.

To note about this clone: The antigen remains unidentified.

Only in-frame clones appear in the TCRdb table, and some are missing; sequencing was by immunoSEQ multiplex PCR. The data contain 130,000 or so clones, approximately 90% of them singletons. Trimming pared 3 bases from V and 4 bases from J, leaving 10 bases between. Germline lookup yields CDR1 LNHDA and CDR2 SQIVND (reference sequence). This CDR3 is built from 14 residues. The J gene is TRBJ1-5, the V gene TRBV19; D ambiguous. This TCR came from an adult in good health. The source material was peripheral blood, sampled on day 0 of AZD1222 vaccination. CDR3 residues: CASSIPAANQPQHF. The CDR3 DNA reads TGTGCCAGTAGTATCCCAGCGGCGAATCAGCCCCAGCATTTT.